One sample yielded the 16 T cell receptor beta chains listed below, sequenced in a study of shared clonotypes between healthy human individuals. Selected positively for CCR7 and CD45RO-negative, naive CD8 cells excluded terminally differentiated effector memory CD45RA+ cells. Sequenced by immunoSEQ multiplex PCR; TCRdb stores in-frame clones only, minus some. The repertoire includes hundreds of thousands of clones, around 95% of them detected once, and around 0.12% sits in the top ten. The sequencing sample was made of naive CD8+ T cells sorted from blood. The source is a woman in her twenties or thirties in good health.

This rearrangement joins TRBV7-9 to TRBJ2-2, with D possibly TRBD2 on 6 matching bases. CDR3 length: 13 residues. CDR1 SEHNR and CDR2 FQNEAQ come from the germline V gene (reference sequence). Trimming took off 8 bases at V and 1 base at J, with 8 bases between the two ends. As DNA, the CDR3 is TGTGCCAGCGAGGAGGGGAACACCGGGGAGCTGTTTTTT. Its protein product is CASEEGNTGELFF.

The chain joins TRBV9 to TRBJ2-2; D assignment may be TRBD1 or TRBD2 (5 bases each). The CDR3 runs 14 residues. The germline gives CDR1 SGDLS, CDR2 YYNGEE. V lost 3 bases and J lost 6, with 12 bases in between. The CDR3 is CASSANGAAGELFF. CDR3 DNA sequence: TGTGCCAGCAGCGCCAACGGGGCGGCCGGGGAGCTGTTTTTT.

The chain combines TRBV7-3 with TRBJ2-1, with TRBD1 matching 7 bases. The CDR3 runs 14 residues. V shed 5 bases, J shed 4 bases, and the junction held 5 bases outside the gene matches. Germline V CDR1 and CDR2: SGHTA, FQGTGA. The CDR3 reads CASSLGTAYNEQFF. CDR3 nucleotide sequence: TGTGCCAGCAGCCTGGGGACAGCGTACAATGAGCAGTTCTTC.

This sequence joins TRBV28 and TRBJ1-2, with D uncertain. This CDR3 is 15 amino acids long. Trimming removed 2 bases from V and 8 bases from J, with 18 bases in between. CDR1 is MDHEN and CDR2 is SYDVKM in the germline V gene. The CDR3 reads CASSLVRVPGEGYTF. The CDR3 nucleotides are TGTGCCAGCAGTTTAGTGAGGGTCCCCGGGGAGGGCTACACCTTC.

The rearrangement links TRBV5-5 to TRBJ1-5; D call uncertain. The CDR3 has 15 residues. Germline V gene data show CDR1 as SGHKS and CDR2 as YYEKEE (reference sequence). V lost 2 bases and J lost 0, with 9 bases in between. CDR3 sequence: CASSFSVYSNQPQHF. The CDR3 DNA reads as TGTGCCAGCAGCTTCTCAGTTTATAGCAATCAGCCCCAGCATTTT.

The CDR3 DNA is TGTGCCAGCAACTCCCTCCGGGACAGGGGGGTTTCTGGAAACACCATATATTTT. This gives the protein CASNSLRDRGVSGNTIYF. The V and J genes are TRBV5-6 and TRBJ1-3; 11 bases are shared with TRBD1. The CDR3 is made up of 18 amino acids. J lost 1 base, V lost 6 bases, and 12 bases had no gene match. Germline CDR1 SGHDT, CDR2 YYEEEE.

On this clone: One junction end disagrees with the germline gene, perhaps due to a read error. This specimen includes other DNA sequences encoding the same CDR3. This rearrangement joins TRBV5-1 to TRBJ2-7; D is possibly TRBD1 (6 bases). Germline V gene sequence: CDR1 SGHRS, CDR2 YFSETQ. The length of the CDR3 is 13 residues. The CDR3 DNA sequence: TGCGCCAGCAGTTTGGACAGCCTCTACGAGCAGTACTTC. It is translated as CASSLDSLYEQYF.

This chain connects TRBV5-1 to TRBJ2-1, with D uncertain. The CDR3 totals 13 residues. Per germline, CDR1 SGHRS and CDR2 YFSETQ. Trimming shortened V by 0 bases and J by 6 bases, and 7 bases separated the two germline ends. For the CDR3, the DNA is TGCGCCAGCAGCTTGGCTCTACTCAATGAGCAGTTCTTC. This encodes CASSLALLNEQFF.

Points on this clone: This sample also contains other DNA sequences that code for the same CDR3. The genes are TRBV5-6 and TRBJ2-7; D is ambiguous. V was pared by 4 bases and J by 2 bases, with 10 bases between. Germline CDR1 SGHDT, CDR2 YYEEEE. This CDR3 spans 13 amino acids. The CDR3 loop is CASSPGPPYEQYF. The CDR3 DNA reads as TGTGCCAGCAGCCCCGGCCCGCCCTACGAGCAGTACTTC.

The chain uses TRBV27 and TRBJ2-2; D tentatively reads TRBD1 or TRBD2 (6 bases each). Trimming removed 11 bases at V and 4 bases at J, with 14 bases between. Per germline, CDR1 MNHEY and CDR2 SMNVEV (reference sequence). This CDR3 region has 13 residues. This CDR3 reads CASGAGATGELFF. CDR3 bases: TGTGCCTCGGGGGCAGGGGCCACCGGGGAGCTGTTTTTT.

The CDR3 nucleotides read TGTGCCAGCAGCTTCTCCGGGACAGGGAACACTGAAGCTTTCTTT. Its translation: CASSFSGTGNTEAFF. The chain links TRBV13 to TRBJ1-1, with TRBD1 identical over 8 bases. There are 15 residues in the CDR3. Per germline, CDR1 PRHDT and CDR2 FYEKMQ (reference sequence). After removal of 3 bases from V and 1 base from J, the junction contained 4 bases not matched to a gene.

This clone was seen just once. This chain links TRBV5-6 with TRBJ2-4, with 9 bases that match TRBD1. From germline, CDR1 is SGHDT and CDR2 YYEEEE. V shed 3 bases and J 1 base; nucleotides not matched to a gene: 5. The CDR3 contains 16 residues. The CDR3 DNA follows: TGTGCCAGCAGCTCAACAGGGGGCTGGGCCAAAAACATTCAGTACTTC. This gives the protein CASSSTGGWAKNIQYF.

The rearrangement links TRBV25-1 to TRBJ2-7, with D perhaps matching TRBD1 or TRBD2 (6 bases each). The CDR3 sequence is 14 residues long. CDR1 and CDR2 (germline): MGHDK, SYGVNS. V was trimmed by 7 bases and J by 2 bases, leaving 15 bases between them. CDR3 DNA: TGTGCCAGCACCGAGGGGGGCCTGACCTACGAGCAGTACTTC. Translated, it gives CASTEGGLTYEQYF.

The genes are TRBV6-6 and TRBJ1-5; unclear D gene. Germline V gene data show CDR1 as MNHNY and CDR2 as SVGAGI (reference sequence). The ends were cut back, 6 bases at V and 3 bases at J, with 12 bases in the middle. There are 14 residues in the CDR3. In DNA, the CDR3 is TGTGCCAGCAGCCACGAGGGTCCCAATCAGCCCCAGCATTTT. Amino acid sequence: CASSHEGPNQPQHF.

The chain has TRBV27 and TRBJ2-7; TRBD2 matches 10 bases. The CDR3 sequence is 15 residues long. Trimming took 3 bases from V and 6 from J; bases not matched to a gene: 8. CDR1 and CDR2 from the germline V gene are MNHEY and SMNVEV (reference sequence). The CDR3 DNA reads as TGTGCCAGCAGTTTTTTGGCTAGCGGGAGTGGCGAGCAGTACTTC. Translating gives CASSFLASGSGEQYF.

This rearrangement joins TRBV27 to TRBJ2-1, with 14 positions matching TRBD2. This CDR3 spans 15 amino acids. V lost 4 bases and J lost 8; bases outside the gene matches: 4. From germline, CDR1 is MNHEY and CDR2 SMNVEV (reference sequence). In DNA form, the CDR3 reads TGTGCCAGCAGTTACGGGACTAGCGGGGGTTATGAGCAGTTCTTC. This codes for CASSYGTSGGYEQFF.